This entry lists 21 T cell receptor beta chains sequenced from one sample in a study of cytomegalovirus exposure and HLA in healthy donors. PCR employed 60 Vbeta and 13 Jbeta primers. Clones were sequenced by immunoSEQ multiplex PCR, and TCRdb holds only the in-frame ones, with some missing. The sample carries over 130,000 clones, just over 70% recorded once. The material sequenced was PBMCs. The receptors stem from a young woman in good health and CMV-seronegative.

This clone is labeled as medium-sized. This chain connects TRBV6-5 to TRBJ2-4; 9 positions agree with TRBD1. There are 14 residues in the CDR3. Germline trimming cut 10 bases from V and 6 bases from J; bases unmatched to any gene: 10. Germline V gene lookup returns CDR1 MNHEY and CDR2 SVGAGI. CDR3 sequence reads: CATKQGALANIQYF. The CDR3 DNA reads TGTGCCACCAAACAGGGGGCGCTTGCAAACATTCAGTACTTC.

A word on this clone: Within the sample, other DNA sequences also encode this same CDR3. This chain connects TRBV27 to TRBJ1-5, with a possible D match to TRBD1 (6 bases). CDR1 is MNHEY and CDR2 is SMNVEV in the germline V gene (reference sequence). V lost 0 bases to trimming and J lost 0 bases, with 9 bases between them. There are 16 residues in the CDR3. As DNA, the CDR3 is TGTGCCAGCAGTTTATCAGCAGGGGATAGCAATCAGCCCCAGCATTTT. Protein sequence: CASSLSAGDSNQPQHF.

V gene TRBV2 combines with J gene TRBJ2-7, with D possibly matching TRBD1 (5 bases). The V end was cut by 4 bases, the J end by 4 bases, with 8 bases between. The CDR3 totals 12 residues. Germline V CDR1 and CDR2: SNHLY, FYNNEI. CDR3 DNA sequence: TGTGCCAGCAGTGGGCAGGGTTACGAGCAGTACGTC. Residues: CASSGQGYEQYV.

V gene TRBV6-1 combines with J gene TRBJ1-6, with TRBD1 matching 8 bases. V trimming: 1 base; J trimming: 17 bases; junction bases outside the gene matches: 10. CDR1 MNHNS and CDR2 SASEGT come from the germline V gene. The CDR3 totals 14 residues. CDR3 loop: CASSEGTGFWTFHF. DNA for the CDR3: TGTGCCAGCAGTGAAGGGACAGGGTTTTGGACCTTCCACTTT.

The chain couples TRBV5-8 to TRBJ2-1, with 14 bases fitting TRBD2. The CDR3 loop spans 18 amino acids. V lost 2 bases to trimming and J lost 0 bases; unmatched junction nucleotides: 4. Germline CDR1 is SGHTS and CDR2 is YDEGEE. The CDR3 is CASSFRLAGGSSYNEQFF. The CDR3 DNA follows: TGTGCCAGCAGCTTTAGACTAGCGGGGGGGAGCTCCTACAATGAGCAGTTCTTC.

The chain carries TRBV6-6 and TRBJ1-2; the match to TRBD1 covers 7 bases. Trimming removed 6 bases from V and 8 bases from J; junction bases left unmatched: 15. This CDR3 spans 15 amino acids. Germline values: CDR1 MNHNY, CDR2 SVGAGI (reference sequence). This chain's CDR3 is CASRPTRQGNKGYTF. CDR3 sequence (DNA): TGTGCCAGCAGACCAACTCGACAGGGTAATAAGGGCTACACCTTC.

This rearrangement joins TRBV19 to TRBJ1-5; TRBD1 aligns across 8 bases. There are 15 residues in the CDR3. CDR1 LNHDA and CDR2 SQIVND come from the germline V gene (reference sequence). V shed 5 bases and J 3 bases; nucleotides not matched to a gene: 6. The CDR3 sequence: CASSPQGVNNQPQHF. The CDR3 DNA reads TGTGCCAGTAGTCCACAGGGGGTAAACAATCAGCCCCAGCATTTT.

The rearrangement uses TRBV11-2 and TRBJ2-7, with D tentatively TRBD1 (5 bases). Trimming took off 2 bases at V and 0 bases at J, with 17 bases between the two ends. The CDR3 length is 17 residues. Germline CDR1 reads SGHAT; CDR2 reads FQNNGV. In DNA, the CDR3 is TGTGCCAGCAGCTTATGGGGAACAGGACACAGCTCCTACGAGCAGTACTTC. It encodes CASSLWGTGHSSYEQYF.

Only one count was recorded for this clone. V gene TRBV5-1 combines with J gene TRBJ2-2, with D maybe TRBD2 (6 bases). Per the germline V gene, CDR1 is SGHRS and CDR2 is YFSETQ. The CDR3 runs to 15 residues. With 6 bases removed from V and 5 bases from J, the gap between germline ends came to 17 bases. The CDR3 DNA sequence: TGCGCCAGCAAAACCGACTCGGAGGGGACCGGGGAGCTGTTTTTT. It specifies CASKTDSEGTGELFF.

This chain connects TRBV7-3 to TRBJ2-3; the D is unclear. V lost 2 bases, J lost 0 bases, and 12 bases lay in between. CDR3 length: 16 residues. Germline V gives CDR1 SGHTA, CDR2 FQGTGA. CDR3 residues: CASSLLPLASTDTQYF. CDR3 in DNA: TGTGCCAGCAGCTTACTCCCCTTAGCAAGCACAGATACGCAGTATTTT.

This clone occurred once. J is TRBJ2-1 and V is TRBV2, with D unclear. The CDR3 is 11 amino acids. Trimming left V 5 bases short and J 3 bases short, with 2 bases between. Germline V gene sequence: CDR1 SNHLY, CDR2 FYNNEI. The CDR3 loop is CASSYYNEQFF. CDR3 nucleotide sequence: TGTGCCAGCAGTTACTACAATGAGCAGTTCTTC.

The chain links TRBV5-1 to TRBJ2-1, with TRBD2 as a possible D gene (5 bases). Germline CDR1 is SGHRS and CDR2 is YFSETQ. CDR3 length: 15 amino acids. Trimming stripped 6 bases from V and 0 bases from J, with 13 bases between. The CDR3 region is CASTPDSSSYNEQFF. CDR3 in DNA: TGCGCCAGCACACCGGACTCGAGCTCCTACAATGAGCAGTTCTTC.

V usage is TRBV19 and J usage is TRBJ1-1, with 10 bases fitting TRBD1. Germline V CDR1 and CDR2: LNHDA, SQIVND (reference sequence). V lost 7 bases and J lost 1; bases outside the gene matches: 12. The CDR3 spans 17 residues. The CDR3: CASTKIVRQGANTEAFF. The CDR3 bases are TGTGCCAGTACTAAAATCGTTCGACAGGGGGCGAACACTGAAGCTTTCTTT. The full variable domain, rest sourced from reference TRBV19 and TRBJ1-1, is DGGITQSPKYLFRKEGQNVTLSCEQNLNHDAMYWYRQDPGQGLRLIYYSQIVNDFQKGDIAEGYSVSREKKESFPLTVTSAQKNPTAFYLCASTKIVRQGANTEAFFGQGTRLTVV.

The V gene is TRBV18, the J gene TRBJ2-7, with 10 bases fitting TRBD2. Unmatched junction bases numbered 2, after V lost 4 bases and J lost 2 bases. This CDR3 contains 14 residues. The germline V gene has CDR1 KGHSH and CDR2 LQKENI. The CDR3 reads CASSLAGGTYEQYF. The CDR3 nucleotides read TGTGCCAGCTCACTAGCGGGGGGAACCTACGAGCAGTACTTC.

J is TRBJ2-7 and V is TRBV28; D is ambiguous. The CDR3 is 12 amino acids. Per the germline V gene, CDR1 is MDHEN and CDR2 is SYDVKM. The ends were cut back, 2 bases at V and 7 bases at J, with 9 bases in the middle. For the CDR3, the DNA is TGTGCCAGCAGTTTAAATCAAAATGAGCAGTACTTC. Translating it yields CASSLNQNEQYF.

The CDR3 region has the DNA TGTGCCAGCAGTTACTCGACAACGGGGACACCCCGTGAAGCTTTCTTT. This sequence encodes CASSYSTTGTPREAFF. The V and J genes are TRBV6-5 and TRBJ1-1, with D perhaps matching TRBD1 (6 bases). This CDR3 spans 16 amino acids. CDR1 is MNHEY, CDR2 SVGAGI, per germline. V was shortened by 0 bases and J by 7 bases, with 18 bases between the two germline ends.

V is TRBV19 and J is TRBJ2-6; tentative D call: TRBD2 (5 bases). The CDR3 covers 16 residues. CDR1 and CDR2 (germline): LNHDA, SQIVND (reference sequence). V gave up 3 bases and J gave up 0 bases, with 9 bases separating them. The CDR3 region is CASSMEVLSGANVLTF. CDR3 nucleotides: TGTGCCAGTAGTATGGAGGTCCTCTCTGGGGCCAACGTCCTGACTTTC.

The V gene is TRBV19, the J gene TRBJ2-1, with 9 bases aligning to TRBD2. This CDR3 is 16 amino acids long. Germline CDR1 reads LNHDA; CDR2 reads SQIVND (reference sequence). Trimming at V came to 3 bases and at J to 1 base, leaving 4 bases not matched to a gene. CDR3 region: CASSITAGGSYNEQFF. As DNA, the CDR3 is TGTGCCAGTAGTATCACCGCGGGGGGGTCCTACAATGAGCAGTTCTTC.

A few counts support this clone. V gene TRBV7-8 combines with J gene TRBJ1-3, with unresolved D. The V gene lost 8 bases and the J gene lost 8 bases, with 16 bases spanning the gap. This CDR3 has 13 amino acids. The germline CDR1 and CDR2 sequences are SGHVS and FQNEAQ. The CDR3 sequence is CASQSGRIDTIYF. The CDR3 DNA follows: TGTGCCAGCCAATCAGGAAGGATTGACACCATATATTTT.

The chain joins TRBV6-6 to TRBJ1-2, with 11 nucleotides matching TRBD1. The CDR3 covers 14 residues. The junction had 10 bases not matched to a gene; V was cut back by 6 bases and J by 10 bases. In germline, CDR1 is MNHNY, CDR2 SVGAGI (reference sequence). CDR3 in amino acids: CASSGTGGRFDYTF. In DNA, the CDR3 is TGTGCCAGCAGCGGGACAGGGGGAAGATTTGACTACACCTTC.

This chain links TRBV29-1 with TRBJ2-7, with D maybe TRBD1 (5 bases). V was clipped by 6 bases and J by 2 bases, with 11 bases between them. This CDR3 is 12 amino acids long. Per the germline V gene, CDR1 is SQVTM and CDR2 is ANQGSEA. CDR3: CSVETDTYEQYV. CDR3 in DNA: TGCAGCGTCGAGACAGATACCTACGAGCAGTACGTC.